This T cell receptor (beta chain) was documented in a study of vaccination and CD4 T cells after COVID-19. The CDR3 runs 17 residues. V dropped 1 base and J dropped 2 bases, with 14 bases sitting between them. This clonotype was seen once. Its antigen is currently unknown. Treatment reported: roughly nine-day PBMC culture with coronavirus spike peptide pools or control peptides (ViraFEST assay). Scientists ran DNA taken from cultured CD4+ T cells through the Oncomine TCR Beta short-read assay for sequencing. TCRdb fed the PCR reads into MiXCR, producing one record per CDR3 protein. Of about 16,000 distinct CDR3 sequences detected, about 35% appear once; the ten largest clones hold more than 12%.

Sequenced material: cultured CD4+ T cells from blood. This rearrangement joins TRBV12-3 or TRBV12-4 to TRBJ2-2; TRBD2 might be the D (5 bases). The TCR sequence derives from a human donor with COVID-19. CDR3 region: CASSLGAAGPNTGELFF. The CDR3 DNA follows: TGTGCCAGCAGTTTAGGGGCCGCGGGCCCTAACACCGGGGAGCTGTTTTTT.